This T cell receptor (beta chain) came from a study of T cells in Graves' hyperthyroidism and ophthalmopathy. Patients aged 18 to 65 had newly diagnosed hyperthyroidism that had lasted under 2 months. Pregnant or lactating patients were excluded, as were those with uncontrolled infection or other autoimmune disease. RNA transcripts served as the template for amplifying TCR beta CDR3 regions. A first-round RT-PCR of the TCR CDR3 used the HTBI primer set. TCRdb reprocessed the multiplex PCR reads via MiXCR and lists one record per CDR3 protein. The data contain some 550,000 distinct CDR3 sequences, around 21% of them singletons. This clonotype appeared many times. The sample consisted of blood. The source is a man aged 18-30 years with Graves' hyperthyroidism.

CDR3 bases: TGTGCCAGCAGTGAAGCGAGTATAGATCCGATCTACGAGCAGTACTTC. It translates to CASSEASIDPIYEQYF. The chain joins TRBV6-1 to TRBJ2-7; D remains ambiguous. The V gene's germline CDR1 is MNHNS and CDR2 SASEGT. The germline V and J ends were trimmed by 0 bases and 3 bases, with 15 bases remaining between them. CDR3 length: 16 amino acids.